One sample yielded the 18 T cell receptor beta chains listed below, sequenced in a study of regulatory T cells in long-lasting Graves disease. Libraries of TCR beta came from iRepertoire HTBI primers plus Arm-PCR of CDR3 regions. TCRdb passed the multiplex PCR reads through MiXCR, listing each CDR3 protein once. The data hold about 290,000 distinct CDR3 sequences, with roughly a fifth observed a single time. Time point defined: persistent/refractory GD, antithyroid drugs over 5 years with positive TRAb. Scientists built the TCR library using RNA that was extracted from PBMCs. Sequenced here: peripheral blood mononuclear cells (PBMCs), sampled when the disease was refractory, from a patient treated with antithyroid drugs. All receptors come from a female donor with Graves disease.

The CDR3 bases are TGTGCCAGCAGTTCGGACATGGGGATCACTGAAGCTTTCTTT. It specifies CASSSDMGITEAFF. The V call is TRBV28, the J call TRBJ1-1; tentatively, D is TRBD1 (5 bases). The CDR3 is 14 amino acids. Trimming took 4 bases from V and 4 from J, leaving 13 bases between them. Germline V lookup: CDR1 MDHEN, CDR2 SYDVKM.

V gene TRBV7-9 combines with J gene TRBJ2-7, with D possibly TRBD2 on 7 matching bases. Per the germline V gene, CDR1 is SEHNR and CDR2 is FQNEAQ (reference sequence). V lost 4 bases to trimming and J lost 3 bases, with 22 bases between them. This CDR3 is 17 amino acids long. The CDR3 nucleotides read TGTGCCAGCAGCTCCCGCCCGGGGGGCCCCATAAACTACGAGCAGTACTTC. Translating it yields CASSSRPGGPINYEQYF.

This clonotype was detected only once. Being one base from a much bigger clone, this may be a read error. The V and J genes are TRBV27 and TRBJ2-7, with D possibly TRBD2 on 5 matching bases. This CDR3 comprises 14 residues. Germline CDR1 and CDR2: MNHEY and SMNVEV (reference sequence). The CDR3 spells CASSLGGPNYELYF. Here the CDR3 DNA reads TGTGCCAGCAGTTTAGGAGGTCCTAACTACGAGCTGTACTTC.

This clonotype was counted many times. This chain uses TRBV27 with TRBJ1-2; no definite D call. V lost 2 bases, J lost 8 bases, and 18 bases lay in between. Germline V CDR1 and CDR2: MNHEY, SMNVEV (reference sequence). CDR3 size: 15 residues. The CDR3 region has the DNA TGTGCCAGCAGTTTAGGTTTCAAGTTAGGAGACGGCTACACCTTC. It translates to CASSLGFKLGDGYTF.

This clonotype was detected only a few times. CDR3 protein: CATTTFASGNTIYF. The CDR3 DNA reads TGTGCCACGACTACATTCGCCTCTGGAAACACCATATATTTT. The rearrangement links TRBV6-8 to TRBJ1-3; D is uncertain. The length of the CDR3 is 14 residues. The V and J ends lost 10 bases and 0 bases respectively, with 13 bases between them. The germline gives CDR1 MNHGY, CDR2 SAAAGT.

This clonotype was picked up many times. The chain couples TRBV28 to TRBJ2-4; TRBD1 is a possible D gene (6 bases). The germline V gene encodes CDR1 MDHEN and CDR2 SYDVKM. V was clipped by 3 bases and J by 0 bases, with 15 bases between them. The CDR3 is 17 amino acids. CDR3 coding DNA: TGTGCCAGCAGTTTCCTCTCGGACAGCGCAGCCAAAAACATTCAGTACTTC. The encoded protein is CASSFLSDSAAKNIQYF. Drawing the rest from reference TRBV28 and TRBJ2-4, the complete variable domain is DVKVTQSSRYLVKRTGEKVFLECVQDMDHENMFWYRQDPGLGLRLIYFSYDVKMKEKGDIPEGYSVSREKKERFSLILESASTNQTSMYLCASSFLSDSAAKNIQYFGAGTRLSVL.

This clonotype has a count of ten or more. This chain uses TRBV6-1 with TRBJ1-5, with no clear D. The CDR3 covers 17 residues. Germline values: CDR1 MNHNS, CDR2 SASEGT. Trimming stripped 0 bases from V and 0 bases from J, with 12 bases between. The CDR3 loop reads CASSEAGTPYSNQPQHF. The CDR3 DNA is TGTGCCAGCAGTGAAGCCGGCACGCCGTATAGCAATCAGCCCCAGCATTTT.

The chain carries TRBV9 and TRBJ2-4; TRBD1 matches at 8 bases. The CDR3 totals 14 residues. CDR1 is SGDLS and CDR2 is YYNGEE in the germline V gene. The ends lost 4 bases at V and 5 bases at J; junction bases unmatched: 5. The chain's CDR3 is CASSPQGAQNIQYF. CDR3 DNA sequence: TGTGCCAGCAGCCCGCAGGGGGCCCAAAACATTCAGTACTTC.

The rearrangement uses TRBV4-1 and TRBJ1-1; the D is unclear. CDR1 and CDR2 from the germline V gene are MGHRA and YSYEKL. The ends were cut back, 0 bases at V and 0 bases at J, with 8 bases in the middle. The CDR3 has 15 amino acids. The DNA of the CDR3 is TGCGCCAGCAGCCAAGACTCGGCCCTGAACACTGAAGCTTTCTTT. Residues: CASSQDSALNTEAFF.

This chain uses TRBV18 with TRBJ1-5, with D unclear. CDR1 KGHSH and CDR2 LQKENI come from the germline V gene. The V end was cut by 5 bases, the J end by 0 bases, with 11 bases between. The CDR3 loop spans 15 amino acids. The CDR3 reads CASSVTGYSNQPQHF. CDR3 bases: TGTGCCAGCTCAGTAACGGGCTATAGCAATCAGCCCCAGCATTTT. Combining the CDR3 with reference TRBV18 and TRBJ1-5 gives the whole variable domain NAGVMQNPRHLVRRRGQEARLRCSPMKGHSHVYWYRQLPEEGLKFMVYLQKENIIDESGMPKERFSAEFPKEGPSILRIQQVVRGDSAAYFCASSVTGYSNQPQHFGDGTRLSIL.

The table lists this clonotype with a few counts. The chain has TRBV10-3 and TRBJ2-7, with 7 bases fitting TRBD1. This CDR3 has 14 residues. The germline V gene has CDR1 ENHRY and CDR2 SYGVKD. The V and J ends lost 6 bases and 7 bases, in that order; junction bases with no gene match: 12. The CDR3 loop is CAIRSDRARLEQYF. CDR3 in DNA: TGTGCCATCAGGTCTGACAGGGCCCGCCTAGAGCAGTACTTC.

The gene calls are TRBV19 and TRBJ2-5; 11 bases map to TRBD1. V lost 10 bases and J lost 5; bases outside the gene matches: 6. The CDR3 totals 13 residues. CDR1 is LNHDA and CDR2 is SQIVND in the germline V gene (reference sequence). The CDR3 spells CATAGQGGETQYF. CDR3 in DNA: TGTGCCACCGCGGGACAGGGGGGCGAGACCCAGTACTTC.

The chain employs TRBV7-9 and TRBJ2-7; TRBD1 agrees at 9 bases. The length of the CDR3 is 15 residues. Per germline, CDR1 SEHNR and CDR2 FQNEAQ (reference sequence). V was clipped by 1 base and J by 3 bases; unmatched bases: 4. CDR3 DNA: TGTGCCAGCAGCTTAGTGGGACAGGGTGGCTACGAGCAGTACTTC. It yields the protein CASSLVGQGGYEQYF.

In its sample, this clonotype was seen a few times. The chain carries TRBV20-1 and TRBJ2-7, with unresolved D. V was clipped by 3 bases and J by 2 bases, with 5 bases between them. This CDR3 has 11 amino acids. Per germline, CDR1 DFQATT and CDR2 SNEGSKA (reference sequence). As DNA, the CDR3 is TGCAGTGCTAGGAAAACCTACGAGCAGTACTTC. Protein: CSARKTYEQYF.

The rearrangement uses TRBV7-8 and TRBJ2-1; possibly TRBD2 for D (6 bases). V gave up 3 bases and J gave up 4 bases, with 13 bases separating them. Germline CDR1 is SGHVS and CDR2 is FQNEAQ. CDR3 length equals 15 residues. The CDR3 DNA reads as TGTGCCAGCAGCTTCCGGCGGGAACCATACAATGAGCAGTTCTTC. It is translated as CASSFRREPYNEQFF. Together with reference TRBV7-8 and TRBJ2-1, the CDR3 gives the full variable domain: GAGVSQSPRYKVAKRGQDVALRCDPISGHVSLFWYQQALGQGPEFLTYFQNEAQLDKSGLPSDRFFAERPEGSVSTLKIQRTQQEDSAVYLCASSFRREPYNEQFFGPGTRLTVL.

The CDR3 DNA follows: TGTGCCAGCAGCTTAGAGGGGCCGGGCGAGCAGTACTTC. Translated, it gives CASSLEGPGEQYF. This chain connects TRBV7-2 to TRBJ2-7; D possibly corresponds to TRBD1 (5 bases). This CDR3 is built from 13 residues. The germline CDR1 and CDR2 sequences are SGHTA and FQGNSA. Trimming removed 1 base from V and 6 bases from J, with 10 bases in between.

This clonotype has a handful of counts. The V and J genes are TRBV6-2 or TRBV6-3 and TRBJ2-7, with D possibly TRBD1 on 6 matching bases. CDR1 is MNHEY, CDR2 SVGEGT, per germline. This CDR3 has 14 residues. V lost 4 bases and J 2 bases, leaving 12 bases between the germline ends. The CDR3: CASSSTGHPYEQYF. DNA for the CDR3: TGTGCCAGCAGTTCGACAGGACATCCCTACGAGCAGTACTTC.

Concerning this clonotype itself: One end of the junction does not line up with germline, which may come from a read error. This chain joins TRBV7-8 and TRBJ1-1; TRBD1 might be the D (5 bases). The CDR3 extends over 19 amino acids. Germline CDR1 and CDR2: SGHVS and FQNEAQ. Here the CDR3 reads CASSLVRGRAPIMNTEALF. The DNA for the CDR3 is TGTGCCAGCAGCTTAGTAAGGGGCAGAGCCCCAATCATGAACACTGAAGCTCTCTTT.